The T cell receptor beta chain described here comes from a study of T cells in Graves' hyperthyroidism and ophthalmopathy. Amplification of TCR beta CDR3 regions was performed using RNA transcripts as template. Using the HTBI primer set, a first-round RT-PCR was run on the TCR CDR3. MiXCR, applied by TCRdb to the multiplex PCR reads, yields one record per CDR3 protein. The sample shows approximately 420,000 distinct CDR3 sequences, 14% to 15% of them seen only once. This CDR3 is 16 amino acids long. Trimming shortened V by 5 bases and J by 0 bases, and 14 bases separated the two germline ends. CDR1 MNHEY and CDR2 SMNVEV come from the germline V gene (reference sequence). Uncontrolled infection, other autoimmune disease, pregnancy or lactation disqualified patients from enrolment.

The rearrangement joins TRBV27 to TRBJ1-5; D may be TRBD1 (6 bases). This clonotype was obtained from a woman aged 30 to 39 with Graves' hyperthyroidism. Sequencing was done on a sample of blood. CDR3 loop: CASSHTGTYSNQPQHF. The CDR3 bases are TGTGCCAGCAGTCATACAGGGACCTATAGCAATCAGCCCCAGCATTTT.